This entry is about one TCR beta chain. This receptor's antigen is unknown. No quality values exist for individual bases; no much larger clone is one base distant. TCRbeta CDR3 regions were amplified from genomic DNA using the immunoSEQ Assay, a bias-controlled multiplex PCR. The original pipeline was this. The number of nucleated cells in each sample was estimated by amplification of reference gene primers within the assay. Sequence reads were collapsed and filtered to measure the absolute abundance of every unique TCRbeta CDR3 rearrangement. For each sample, productive Simpson clonality was calculated by taking the square root of Simpson's diversity index across productive rearrangements. Here the immuneACCESS table is served through TCRdb, limited to in-frame sequences with V and J called. Missing clones are a known gap in these copies; in checked studies unresolved V genes cover under half, and the rest lacks a known reason. The V and J calls and clone size come from that table; D and trimming were worked out from the DNA. This sample has some 150,000 clones in its table, and 80% to 90% of those were observed once. The leading ten clones occupy 3% to 4.5% of the sample.

The sample comes from a study of blood T cell repertoires in COVID-19 (dated by TCRdb to about 2020). As for the study more broadly: Samples from collaborators originated in the United States, Italy and Spain and spanned both the acute and convalescent phases of COVID-19. Nearly every sample came with metadata listing a de-identified subject ID, COVID-19 status, age in years and sex. The repertoires were released in a freely available public database intended as a resource for research on the immune response to SARS-CoV-2. The dataset comprised deeply sampled blood TCRbeta repertoires from subjects exposed to, actively infected with, or recovered from COVID-19. Samples were obtained from the ongoing ImmuneRACE study (first 160 participants) and from about 1,300 subjects provided by 6 global collaborators. HLA class I and class II types, where available, came from metadata supplied by the sample provider rather than from assay-based typing. The prospective study material was composed of cDNA or gDNA derived from T cells, B-cell-depleted T cells, or PBMCs.

Including cysteine and phenylalanine, the CDR3 has 17 amino acids. CDR3 DNA only is kept here, 51 bases in frame from base 1. A second Seattle source provided samples from volunteer blood donors who had recovered from COVID-19. The collaborating institutions used their own protocols to collect whole blood in K2EDTA tubes. Collaborator samples were shipped for TCRbeta analysis as frozen whole blood, isolated PBMCs, or DNA extracted from either sample type. What the study reported, not specific to this receptor: Clinical and demographic metadata were provided uncurated, with the amount varying by source and participant.

The sample comprised peripheral blood. The chain was built from TRBV21-1 and TRBJ2-7; TRBD1 was called by the table and not checked on the DNA. TRBV21-1 is a known pseudogene. The receptor comes from a woman aged 55-69 years who had recovered from COVID-19. The DNA is as follows: TGTGCCAGCAGCACCCGACGGTGGGCAGGGATATTCTACGAGCAGTACTTC. Its translation reads: CASSTRRWAGIFYEQYF.